This TCR beta chain was retrieved from a study of cytomegalovirus exposure and HLA in healthy donors. Study-level background: Early release data held around 80 million unique TCRs from HLA-typed donors. The study, taken as a whole, reports: Among the sequence variants, a highly shared cluster was likely an artifact of sequencing.

A word on this clone: Its antigen is as yet unknown.

The CDR3 covers 13 residues. The V gene's germline CDR1 is MNHEY and CDR2 SMNVEV (reference sequence). The V end lost 2 bases, the J end lost 0 bases, and 5 bases lay between the germline ends. A multiplex PCR was run with 60 Vbeta primers and 13 Jbeta primers. Repertoires were generated with immunoSEQ multiplex PCR, while TCRdb's copy carries only in-frame clones and drops some. This sample lists over 100,000 clones; its ten largest clones have 3% to 4.5%. Participants comprised healthy donors of bone marrow. Likely unrecorded immune exposures existed in these nominally healthy donors. The clonotype comes from a man aged 25-45 years in good health and CMV-seronegative. The rearrangement links TRBV27 to TRBJ2-7, with unresolved D. Sequenced: PBMCs. CDR3 coding DNA: TGTGCCAGCAGTTTACCCAACTCCTACGAGCAGTACTTC. This encodes CASSLPNSYEQYF.